This record looks at one T cell receptor (beta chain) sequence and its context. What it recognizes is unknown. Germline V gene lookup returns CDR1 SGHNT and CDR2 YYREEE (reference sequence). The CDR3 extends over 15 amino acids. V lost 3 bases to trimming and J lost 0 bases, with 12 bases between them. Method: immunoSEQ multiplex PCR; TCRdb's copy keeps in-frame clones and lacks some. The table lists about 14,000 clones, about three quarters of them singletons. The time point denotes: after neoadjuvant nivolumab, at surgical resection. This specimen belongs to a study of neoadjuvant anti-PD-1 for oral cavity cancer. Study-wide findings and caveats: Higher pretreatment Treg/Th17 ratios tracked higher pretreatment blood clonality. After neoadjuvant nivolumab, PBMC T cell clonality was significantly higher in non-responders than responders.

This chain links TRBV5-4 with TRBJ1-1; D is possibly TRBD1 (6 bases). The sequenced sample was PBMCs, obtained after nivolumab (anti-PD-1) treatment. The TCR was taken from a person aged 35-80 years with oral cavity squamous cell carcinoma. DNA of the CDR3: TGTGCCAGCAGCTCTAAGACAGGAATGAACACTGAAGCTTTCTTT. Encoded protein: CASSSKTGMNTEAFF.